Listed here is a single T cell receptor beta chain. Antigen: not known. The data are from a study of vaccination and CD4 T cells after COVID-19. Overall study context: Collection of post-COVID samples occurred a median about 100 days after diagnosis, spanning a range of 35 to 161.

The Oncomine TCR Beta short-read assay sequenced DNA from cultured CD4+ T cells. The authors extracted genomic DNA from cultured CD4+ T cells. A single record per CDR3 protein comes from TCRdb applying MiXCR to the PCR reads. The data contain under 8,000 distinct CDR3 sequences, around two fifths of them singletons. Treatment noted: roughly 11-day PBMC culture with coronavirus spike peptide pools or control peptides (ViraFEST assay). Those CD4+ T cells from the unexposed donor predate the COVID-19 pandemic (2011-2018). Under the ViraFEST approach, antigen-specific T cells were expanded with peptide pools and TCRs subsequently sequenced. Culture conditions combined fewer than 2.5 million PBMCs per well with roughly 10 IU/ml IL-2 and 9 to 10 ug/ml peptide pools. The CDR3 loop spans 15 amino acids. V lost 6 bases and J lost 4, with 19 bases in between. Germline loops: CDR1 SGHTA, CDR2 FQGNSA.

The J gene is TRBJ2-7, the V gene TRBV7-2; D may be TRBD2 (6 bases). The specimen was CD4+ T cells from blood, cultured in vitro. The clonotype was recovered from a human donor in good health. This chain's CDR3 is CASSRIGGSGYEQYF. DNA for the CDR3: TGTGCCAGCAGTAGGATAGGAGGGAGTGGATACGAGCAGTACTTC.